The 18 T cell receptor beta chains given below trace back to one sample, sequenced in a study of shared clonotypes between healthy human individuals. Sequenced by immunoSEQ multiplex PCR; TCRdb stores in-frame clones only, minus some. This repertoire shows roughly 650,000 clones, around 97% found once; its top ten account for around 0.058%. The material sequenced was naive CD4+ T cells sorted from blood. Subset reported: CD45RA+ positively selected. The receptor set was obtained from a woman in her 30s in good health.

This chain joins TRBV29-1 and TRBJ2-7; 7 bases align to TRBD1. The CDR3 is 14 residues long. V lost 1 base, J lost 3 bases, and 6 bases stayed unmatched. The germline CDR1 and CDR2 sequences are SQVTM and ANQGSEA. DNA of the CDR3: TGCAGCGTTGAAGGTCTGACAGGGAACTACGAGCAGTACTTC. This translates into CSVEGLTGNYEQYF.

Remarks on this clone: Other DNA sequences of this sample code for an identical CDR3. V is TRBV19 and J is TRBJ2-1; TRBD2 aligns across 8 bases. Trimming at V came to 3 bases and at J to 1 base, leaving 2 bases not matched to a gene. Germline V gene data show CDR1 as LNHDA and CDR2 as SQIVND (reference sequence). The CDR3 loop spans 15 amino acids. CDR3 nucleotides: TGTGCCAGTAGTATCGGCGGGAGGTCCTACAATGAGCAGTTCTTC. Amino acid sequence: CASSIGGRSYNEQFF.

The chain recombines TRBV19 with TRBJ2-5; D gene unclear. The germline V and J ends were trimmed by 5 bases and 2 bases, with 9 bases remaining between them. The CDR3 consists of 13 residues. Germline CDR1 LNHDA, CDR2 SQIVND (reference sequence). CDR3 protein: CASSGSFQETQYF. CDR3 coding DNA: TGTGCCAGTAGTGGATCATTTCAAGAGACCCAGTACTTC.

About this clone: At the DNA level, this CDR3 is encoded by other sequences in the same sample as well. The CDR3 protein is CASSSTGFSGNTIYF. For the CDR3, the DNA is TGCGCCAGCAGCTCGACTGGTTTCTCTGGAAACACCATATATTTT. J is TRBJ1-3 and V is TRBV5-1; D uncertain. CDR1 is SGHRS and CDR2 is YFSETQ in the germline V gene. The CDR3 has 15 amino acids. V dropped 3 bases and J dropped 0 bases, with 10 bases sitting between them.

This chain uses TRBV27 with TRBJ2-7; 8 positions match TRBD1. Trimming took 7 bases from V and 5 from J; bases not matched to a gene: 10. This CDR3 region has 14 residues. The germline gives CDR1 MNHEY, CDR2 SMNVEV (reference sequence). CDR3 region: CASKLIDRGHEQYF. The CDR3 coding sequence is TGTGCCAGCAAACTAATAGACAGGGGCCACGAGCAGTACTTC.

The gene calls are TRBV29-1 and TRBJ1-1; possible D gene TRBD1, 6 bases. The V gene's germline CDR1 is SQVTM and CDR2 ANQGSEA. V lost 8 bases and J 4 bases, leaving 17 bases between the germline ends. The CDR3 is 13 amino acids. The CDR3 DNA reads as TGCAGCATCCCCTCGGGGGCGAGCACTGAAGCTTTCTTT. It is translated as CSIPSGASTEAFF.

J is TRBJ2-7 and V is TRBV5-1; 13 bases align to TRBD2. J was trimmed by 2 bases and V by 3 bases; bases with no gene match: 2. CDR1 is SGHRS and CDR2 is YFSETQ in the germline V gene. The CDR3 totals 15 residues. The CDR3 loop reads CASSSGLAGPYEQYF. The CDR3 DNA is TGCGCCAGCAGCTCGGGACTAGCGGGACCCTACGAGCAGTACTTC.

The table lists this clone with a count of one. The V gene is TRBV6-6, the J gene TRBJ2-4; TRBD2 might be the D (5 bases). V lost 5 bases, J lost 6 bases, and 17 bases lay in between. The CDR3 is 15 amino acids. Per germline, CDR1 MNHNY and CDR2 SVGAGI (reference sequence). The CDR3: CASSKQRSFPNIQYF. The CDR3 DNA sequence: TGTGCCAGCAGTAAACAGCGGTCGTTCCCAAACATTCAGTACTTC.

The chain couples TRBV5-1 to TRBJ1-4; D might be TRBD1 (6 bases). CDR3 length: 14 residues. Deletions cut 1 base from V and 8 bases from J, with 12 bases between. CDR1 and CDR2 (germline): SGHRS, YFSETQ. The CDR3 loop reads CASSLRAGEEKLFF. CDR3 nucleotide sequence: TGCGCCAGCAGCTTGAGGGCAGGGGAGGAAAAACTGTTTTTT. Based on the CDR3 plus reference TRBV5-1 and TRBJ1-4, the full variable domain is KAGVTQTPRYLIKTRGQQVTLSCSPISGHRSVSWYQQTPGQGLQFLFEYFSETQRNKGNFPGRFSGRQFSNSRSEMNVSTLELGDSALYLCASSLRAGEEKLFFGSGTQLSVL.

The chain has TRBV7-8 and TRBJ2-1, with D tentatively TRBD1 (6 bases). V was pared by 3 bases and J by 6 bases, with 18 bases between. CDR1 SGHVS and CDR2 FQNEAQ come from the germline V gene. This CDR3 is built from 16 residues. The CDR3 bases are TGTGCCAGCAGCTTGGAACTCGCCGGACAGCGCAATGAGCAGTTCTTC. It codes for CASSLELAGQRNEQFF.

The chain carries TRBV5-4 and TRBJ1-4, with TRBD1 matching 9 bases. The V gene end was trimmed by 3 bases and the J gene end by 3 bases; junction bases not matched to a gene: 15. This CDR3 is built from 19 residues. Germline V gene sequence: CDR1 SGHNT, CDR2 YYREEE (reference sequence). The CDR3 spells CASSSEGDRVPVANEKLFF. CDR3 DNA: TGTGCCAGCAGCTCCGAGGGGGACAGGGTTCCGGTCGCTAATGAAAAACTGTTTTTT.

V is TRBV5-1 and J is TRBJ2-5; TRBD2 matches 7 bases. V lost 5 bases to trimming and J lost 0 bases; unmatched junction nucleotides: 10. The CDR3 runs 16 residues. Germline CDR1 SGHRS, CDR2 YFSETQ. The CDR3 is CASRPLEAGDQETQYF. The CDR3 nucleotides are TGCGCCAGCAGGCCACTGGAGGCGGGAGACCAAGAGACCCAGTACTTC.

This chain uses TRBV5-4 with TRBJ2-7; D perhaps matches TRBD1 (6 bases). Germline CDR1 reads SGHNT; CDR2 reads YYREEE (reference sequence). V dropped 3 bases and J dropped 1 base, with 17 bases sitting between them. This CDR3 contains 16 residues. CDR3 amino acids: CASSSLQDSISYEQYF. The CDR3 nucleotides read TGTGCCAGCAGCTCGCTCCAGGACAGCATATCCTACGAGCAGTACTTC.

In DNA form, the CDR3 reads TGTGCCAGCAGTGAATGGGGCAAACAAGAGACCCAGTACTTC. Translation gives CASSEWGKQETQYF. This chain uses TRBV25-1 with TRBJ2-5; tentative D call: TRBD1 (5 bases). Trimming cost V 1 base and J 2 bases, with 8 bases left between them. Germline assignment: CDR1 MGHDK and CDR2 SYGVNS. This CDR3 has 14 residues.

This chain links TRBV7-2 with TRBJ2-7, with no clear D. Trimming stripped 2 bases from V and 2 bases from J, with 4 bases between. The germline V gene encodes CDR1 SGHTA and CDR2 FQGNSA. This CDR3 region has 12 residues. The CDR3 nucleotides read TGTGCCAGCAGCTTACGGCCCTACGAGCAGTACTTC. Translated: CASSLRPYEQYF.

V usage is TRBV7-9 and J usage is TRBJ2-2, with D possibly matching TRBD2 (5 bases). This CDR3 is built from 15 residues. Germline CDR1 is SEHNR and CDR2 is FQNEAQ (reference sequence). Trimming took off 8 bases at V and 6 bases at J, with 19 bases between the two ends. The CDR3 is CASPTSGWKAGELFF. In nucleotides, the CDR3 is TGTGCCAGCCCCACTAGTGGGTGGAAGGCCGGGGAGCTGTTTTTT.

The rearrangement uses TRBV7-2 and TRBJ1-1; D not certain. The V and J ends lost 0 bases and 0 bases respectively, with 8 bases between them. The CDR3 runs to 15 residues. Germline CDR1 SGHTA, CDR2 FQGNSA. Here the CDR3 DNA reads TGTGCCAGCAGCTTAGCGGCAGCTATGAACACTGAAGCTTTCTTT. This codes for CASSLAAAMNTEAFF. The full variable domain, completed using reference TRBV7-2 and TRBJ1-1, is GAGVSQSPSNKVTEKGKDVELRCDPISGHTALYWYRQSLGQGLEFLIYFQGNSAPDKSGLPSDRFSAERTGGSVSTLTIQRTQQEDSAVYLCASSLAAAMNTEAFFGQGTRLTVV.

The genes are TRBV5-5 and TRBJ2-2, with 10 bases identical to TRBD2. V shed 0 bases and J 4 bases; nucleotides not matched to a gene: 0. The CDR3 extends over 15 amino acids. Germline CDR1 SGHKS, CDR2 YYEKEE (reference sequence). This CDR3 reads CASSLVAGGTGELFF. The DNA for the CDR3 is TGTGCCAGCAGCTTGGTAGCGGGGGGCACCGGGGAGCTGTTTTTT. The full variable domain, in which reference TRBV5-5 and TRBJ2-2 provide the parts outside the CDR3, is DAGVTQSPTHLIKTRGQQVTLRCSPISGHKSVSWYQQVLGQGPQFIFQYYEKEERGRGNFPDRFSARQFPNYSSELNVNALLLGDSALYLCASSLVAGGTGELFFGEGSRLTVL.